The next 23 T cell receptor beta chains were all read from a single sample in a study of blood T cell repertoires in COVID-19. Data came from immunoSEQ multiplex PCR; TCRdb stores just in-frame clones and leaves some out. The table records around 180,000 clones, more than 75% of them present only once. The sequenced sample was peripheral blood. These receptors all stem from a person in their 70s with COVID-19, enrolled during active disease.

The chain links TRBV28 to TRBJ1-6, with D tentatively TRBD1 (5 bases). The V end lost 3 bases, the J end lost 7 bases, and 16 bases lay between the germline ends. This CDR3 region has 16 residues. Per the germline V gene, CDR1 is MDHEN and CDR2 is SYDVKM. CDR3 in amino acids: CASSLVVGTDNSPLHF. CDR3 bases: TGTGCCAGCAGTTTGGTTGTGGGGACTGACAATTCACCCCTCCACTTT.

The chain links TRBV27 to TRBJ2-1, with 13 nucleotides matching TRBD2. Germline CDR1 MNHEY, CDR2 SMNVEV (reference sequence). The CDR3 totals 17 residues. With V trimmed by 5 bases and J by 3 bases, 7 bases remained unmatched. The CDR3: CASSPGLAGVVYNEQFF. CDR3 DNA sequence: TGTGCCAGCAGTCCAGGACTAGCGGGAGTGGTCTACAATGAGCAGTTCTTC.

This chain connects TRBV2 to TRBJ2-5; 9 nucleotides align to TRBD1. The CDR3 runs 15 residues. The germline V gene encodes CDR1 SNHLY and CDR2 FYNNEI. Trimming removed 6 bases from V and 1 base from J; junction bases left unmatched: 6. The CDR3 nucleotides read TGTGCCAGCAGCGGGGACAGGGTCCGCCAAGAGACCCAGTACTTC. Amino acids: CASSGDRVRQETQYF.

The chain links TRBV15 to TRBJ1-4; tentatively, D is TRBD1 (5 bases). From germline, CDR1 is LNHNV and CDR2 YYDKDF (reference sequence). Between the trimmed V and J ends, which lost 4 bases and 13 bases, there was a span of 16 bases. The CDR3 has 13 residues. CDR3 bases: TGTGCCACCAGCACCAAGACCAGGGCAAGACTGTTTTTT. This encodes CATSTKTRARLFF. The complete variable domain, with remaining parts taken from reference TRBV15 and TRBJ1-4, reads DAMVIQNPRYQVTQFGKPVTLSCSQTLNHNVMYWYQQKSSQAPKLLFHYYDKDFNNEADTPDNFQSRRPNTSFCFLDIRSPGLGDTAMYLCATSTKTRARLFFGSGTQLSVL.

The chain joins TRBV29-1 to TRBJ2-7; TRBD1 aligns across 7 bases. The germline V gene encodes CDR1 SQVTM and CDR2 ANQGSEA. This CDR3 has 14 amino acids. V trimming: 7 bases; J trimming: 4 bases; junction bases outside the gene matches: 13. CDR3 in DNA: TGCAGCGCTACAGGGGCCCGAGAATTTTACGAGCAGTACTTC. Translated: CSATGAREFYEQYF.

The chain is built from TRBV11-1 and TRBJ2-5; 9 bases map to TRBD2. Losses at the gene ends were 1 base for V and 5 bases for J; bases not matched to a gene: 8. The CDR3 is 16 residues long. CDR1 and CDR2 from the germline V gene are SGHAT and FQDESV (reference sequence). CDR3 bases: TGTGCCAGCAGCTTAGTTACAGCGGGAGGCACTGAGACCCAGTACTTC. It codes for CASSLVTAGGTETQYF.

This clone was found once. The chain uses TRBV7-2 and TRBJ2-1; 8 bases agree with TRBD2. Germline-derived CDR1 and CDR2 are SGHTA and FQGNSA. V was clipped by 5 bases and J by 8 bases; unmatched bases: 11. This CDR3 is built from 15 residues. CDR3 DNA sequence: TGTGCCAGCAGCCCCAACCCCCAAGCGGGGGATGAGCAGTTCTTC. Residues: CASSPNPQAGDEQFF. The whole variable domain, filled in from reference TRBV7-2 and TRBJ2-1, reads GAGVSQSPSNKVTEKGKDVELRCDPISGHTALYWYRQSLGQGLEFLIYFQGNSAPDKSGLPSDRFSAERTGGSVSTLTIQRTQQEDSAVYLCASSPNPQAGDEQFFGPGTRLTVL.

This chain connects TRBV28 to TRBJ2-1, with 13 bases matching TRBD2. Trimming took 10 bases from V and 8 from J; bases not matched to a gene: 8. The CDR3 covers 14 residues. Germline assignment: CDR1 MDHEN and CDR2 SYDVKM. This CDR3 reads CAIGGTSGTDEQFF. Written as DNA, the CDR3 is TGTGCCATCGGGGGGACTAGCGGGACGGATGAGCAGTTCTTC.

The chain uses TRBV5-1 and TRBJ1-1; possible D gene TRBD1, 5 bases. CDR3 length: 14 residues. Between the trimmed V and J ends, which lost 1 base and 6 bases, there was a span of 13 bases. Germline values: CDR1 SGHRS, CDR2 YFSETQ. DNA for the CDR3: TGCGCCAGCAGCTTGCCCCTACAAGGGGCTGAAGCTTTCTTT. The encoded protein is CASSLPLQGAEAFF.

This clone was seen a handful of times. This chain connects TRBV29-1 to TRBJ2-1; 11 bases align to TRBD1. The germline V gene has CDR1 SQVTM and CDR2 ANQGSEA. Germline trimming cut 6 bases from V and 0 bases from J; bases unmatched to any gene: 13. This CDR3 comprises 18 residues. CDR3 amino acids: CSVPGQGELSYSYNEQFF. The CDR3 region has the DNA TGCAGCGTCCCGGGACAGGGGGAGTTGAGTTACTCCTACAATGAGCAGTTCTTC.

This chain uses TRBV6-5 with TRBJ2-2; weak D call: TRBD1 (6 bases). Trimming took 5 bases from V and 1 from J, leaving 11 bases between them. The CDR3 sequence is 15 residues long. Germline CDR1 reads MNHEY; CDR2 reads SVGAGI. The chain's CDR3 is CASSRGGMNTGELFF. The CDR3 nucleotides are TGTGCCAGCAGTCGAGGGGGAATGAACACCGGGGAGCTGTTTTTT.

This chain joins TRBV30 and TRBJ2-3; D perhaps matches TRBD1 (7 bases). Germline loops: CDR1 GTSNPN, CDR2 SVGIG (reference sequence). V lost 4 bases and J lost 0, with 14 bases in between. The length of the CDR3 is 15 residues. The chain's CDR3 is CAWTGGSGSTDTQYF. The DNA of the CDR3 is TGTGCCTGGACAGGGGGTAGCGGCAGCACAGATACGCAGTATTTT.

The rearrangement links TRBV9 to TRBJ1-2; 7 positions agree with TRBD1. V dropped 3 bases and J dropped 5; count of bases not matched to a gene: 7. CDR1 is SGDLS, CDR2 YYNGEE, per germline. The CDR3 length is 14 residues. The CDR3 nucleotides read TGTGCCAGCAGCGCCAGGACAGGAATTTATGGCTACACCTTC. Amino acids: CASSARTGIYGYTF.

This chain uses TRBV6-5 with TRBJ1-2; 9 bases map to TRBD1. Germline V gene lookup returns CDR1 MNHEY and CDR2 SVGAGI. Trimming removed 6 bases from V and 8 bases from J; junction bases left unmatched: 10. CDR3 length: 14 amino acids. The CDR3: CASRPDRGRGGYTF. CDR3 coding DNA: TGTGCCAGCAGACCAGACAGGGGGAGGGGAGGCTACACCTTC.

The chain has TRBV5-4 and TRBJ2-2, with 12 bases identical to TRBD1. With V trimmed by 4 bases and J by 7 bases, 11 bases remained unmatched. CDR1 SGHNT and CDR2 YYREEE come from the germline V gene (reference sequence). The CDR3 loop spans 17 amino acids. This chain's CDR3 is CASSRDRGPQFSGELFF. DNA of the CDR3: TGTGCCAGCAGCCGGGACAGGGGGCCCCAGTTTAGCGGGGAGCTGTTTTTT.

The rearrangement joins TRBV5-1 to TRBJ2-3; D may be TRBD2 (6 bases). The CDR3 is 16 amino acids. Trimming took off 0 bases at V and 1 base at J, with 12 bases between the two ends. Germline CDR1 reads SGHRS; CDR2 reads YFSETQ. The CDR3 reads CASSLGPGSGTDTQYF. The CDR3 DNA reads TGCGCCAGCAGCTTGGGTCCCGGGAGCGGCACAGATACGCAGTATTTT.

This chain uses TRBV28 with TRBJ1-3, with 7 bases identical to TRBD1. Germline loops: CDR1 MDHEN, CDR2 SYDVKM. V lost 5 bases to trimming and J lost 0 bases; unmatched junction nucleotides: 7. The CDR3 consists of 16 residues. The CDR3 bases are TGTGCCAGCAGTATAGGGACAGTAGTCTCTGGAAACACCATATATTTT. This sequence encodes CASSIGTVVSGNTIYF.

This chain connects TRBV27 to TRBJ2-7; TRBD1 is a possible D gene (6 bases). Trimming took 8 bases from V and 3 from J, leaving 17 bases between them. CDR1 and CDR2 from the germline V gene are MNHEY and SMNVEV (reference sequence). The CDR3 length is 14 residues. The CDR3 sequence: CASAVDRLSYEQYF. In DNA form, the CDR3 reads TGTGCCAGCGCTGTGGACAGACTAAGCTACGAGCAGTACTTC.

The chain has TRBV7-9 and TRBJ1-1, with 8 bases fitting TRBD1. The CDR3 length is 15 residues. V trimming: 5 bases; J trimming: 6 bases; junction bases outside the gene matches: 11. Germline loops: CDR1 SEHNR, CDR2 FQNEAQ (reference sequence). The CDR3 spells CASSVYRGSPSEAFF. The CDR3, as DNA: TGTGCCAGCAGCGTATACAGGGGGTCTCCCTCTGAAGCTTTCTTT.

The rearrangement joins TRBV5-5 to TRBJ2-3, with D unresolved. CDR3 length: 13 amino acids. Germline-derived CDR1 and CDR2 are SGHKS and YYEKEE (reference sequence). Trimming left V 2 bases short and J 14 bases short, with 18 bases between. CDR3 protein: CASSFRDTFPGYF. CDR3 DNA: TGTGCCAGCAGCTTTCGAGATACGTTCCCGGGGTATTTT.

V gene TRBV2 combines with J gene TRBJ2-7; 9 bases are a match to TRBD1. This CDR3 comprises 14 residues. The V and J ends lost 9 bases and 1 base, in that order; junction bases with no gene match: 7. Germline V CDR1 and CDR2: SNHLY, FYNNEI. Written as DNA, the CDR3 is TGTGCCAGTCGGGACAGGGAAGGGTCCTACGAGCAGTACTTC. Protein: CASRDREGSYEQYF. The full variable domain, with the rest looked up from reference TRBV2 and TRBJ2-7, is EPEVTQTPSHQVTQMGQEVILRCVPISNHLYFYWYRQILGQKVEFLVSFYNNEISEKSEIFDDQFSVERPDGSNFTLKIRSTKLEDSAMYFCASRDREGSYEQYFGPGTRLTVT.

The chain couples TRBV7-3 to TRBJ2-2; 11 bases match TRBD2. Unmatched junction bases numbered 10, after V lost 5 bases and J lost 5 bases. The germline CDR1 and CDR2 sequences are SGHTA and FQGTGA. The CDR3 has 17 amino acids. Here the CDR3 DNA reads TGTGCCAGCAGCACACCTAGCGGGGGGACCCTAACCGGGGAGCTGTTTTTT. Translated: CASSTPSGGTLTGELFF.

This clone was counted many times. The sample holds other DNA sequences that translate to the same CDR3. The V and J genes are TRBV18 and TRBJ1-4; the D gene is possibly TRBD1 (6 bases). Looked up from germline, CDR1 is KGHSH and CDR2 is LQKENI. The CDR3 is 14 amino acids. Trimming cost V 3 bases and J 8 bases, with 13 bases left between them. In nucleotides, the CDR3 is TGTGCCAGCTCACCGGGGGGGGCGGCCGAAAAACTGTTTTTT. Translating gives CASSPGGAAEKLFF.